The text below deals with one T cell receptor (beta chain). Its target antigen remains unknown. No qualities accompany the bases; no much larger clone lies one base away. Donors were about 36 systemically healthy Caucasian individuals from Russia aged about 6 to 100 years. Each donor gave roughly 11 milliliters of peripheral blood, drawn into EDTA-treated Vacutainer tubes. Ficoll-Paque density-gradient centrifugation was used to isolate PBMCs, with at least 6.5 million per sample. Trizol reagent was used to extract total RNA from PBMCs, with at least 6 micrograms per sample. Naive CD45RAhigh/CD27high T cell percentages were measured by flow cytometry on a PBMC aliquot from every donor. The record originates from a study of blood T cells in healthy people across ages (dated by TCRdb to the mid-2010s). At the level of the whole study: In model experiments, roughly one uniquely barcoded TCR beta cDNA molecule per two T cells was captured by template switching. Four age groups were formed from the donors: young (average approximately 15 years), middle-aged (approximately 41), aged (roughly 59) and long-lived (around 82). Using the same blood draw, the study looked at two additional independent replicas of 1 million unique cDNA reads for two donors, one aged 18 to 30 and the other aged 80 or older. To avoid experimental bias, donors of different ages were distributed randomly across sequencing lanes. To track age-related changes in TCR beta repertoire diversity, the study relied on deep sequencing normalized with unique cDNA molecular identifiers.

Library preparation employed 5' RACE. For sequencing, an Illumina HiSeq 2500 was employed. A second about 7 to 11 cycle PCR used a sample-barcoded 5' primer and a J-beta primer mix. Each TCR beta cDNA molecule received a unique molecular identifier from a template-switch 5' adaptor carrying 12 random nucleotides. At least 2.5 million CDR3-containing paired-end reads were obtained from each sample. First-strand cDNA was synthesized from all RNA with the Mint cDNA synthesis kit, primed by a TRBC-specific oligonucleotide. All cDNA was treated with uracil-DNA glycosylase and then went through a first 18-cycle PCR with the universal primers M1SS and BC2_uni_R. In the original analysis: For normalization, 1 million high-quality reads, each with a distinct molecular identifier, were randomly selected from each sample. Reads sharing molecular identifiers were discarded rather than binned into consensus sequences. MiTCR, run with a Q25 quality threshold and the strictest error-elimination algorithm, handled CDR3 identification, clonotype clustering and error correction. A nonparametric unseen species model with Euler transformation was used to estimate a lower bound on total TCR beta diversity. TCRdb reran the public reads through fastp at Q25 and MiXCR, keeping productive beta chains. Rows are combined by CDR3 protein, so each entry shows the most common genes and DNA. These V and J calls are TCRdb output, not the study's own analysis. The sample data list 700,000 or so distinct CDR3 sequences, and 22% of these were observed just once. The top ten clones comprise about 22% of the sample.

General findings and caveats noted by the study authors: Observed TCR beta diversity correlated strongly with the percentage of naive T cells measured by flow cytometry. Because profiling used bulk unsorted PBMCs, naive and antigen-experienced compartments could not be compared conclusively. Compared with the aged group, more naive CD4+ T cells, fewer expanded clones and increased TCR diversity were shown by the long-lived group, suggesting age selection. Estimates of total diversity based on one million sequenced T cells were considered lower bounds and underestimates. Because the CMV infection status of the donors was unknown, age-related changes in expanded clonotypes may potentially have been confounded. Observed TCR beta diversity per million T cells fell roughly linearly with age, and a significant reduction was already apparent by age roughly 41.

At the junction V is shortened by 4 bases and J by 7 bases; bases outside the gene matches: 11. The CDR3 has 14 amino acids, counting the end cysteine and phenylalanine. Only the CDR3 part of the read is kept: 42 bases, read in frame from the first base. The germline V gene encodes CDR1 SGHRS and CDR2 YFSETQ. The sequencing input was blood. This receptor was obtained from a man between 65 and 80 years old in good health. The V gene is TRBV5-1 and the J gene is TRBJ2-7; 7 bases in the middle match TRBD1. The bases are TGCGCCAGCAGCCCTAGGACAGGTCCAAAGGAGCAGTACTTC. It is translated as CASSPRTGPKEQYF.